This T cell receptor beta chain appears in the sequencing data of a study of blood T cell repertoires in COVID-19. About the study: The origin of the acute and convalescent COVID-19 samples was the United States, Italy and Spain.

Original handling: Reference gene primer amplification in the assay estimated nucleated cell counts. Libraries were prepared by immunoSEQ multiplex PCR; TCRdb keeps only in-frame clonotypes and omits some of them. V, J and clone size are those of that table, while D and trimming were read from the DNA. Here the sample spans roughly 80,000 clones, approximately 82% being singletons. The sample comprised peripheral blood. The sequence came from a human donor in a cohort sampled during active COVID-19.

The CDR3 nucleotides read TGCGCCAGCAGCGTCACAGTGGCTGGGGCCAACGTCCTGACTTTC. Its protein is CASSVTVAGANVLTF. V usage is TRBV5-1 and J usage is TRBJ2-6, with D unclear. Trimming removed 4 bases from V and 2 bases from J, with 10 bases in between. This CDR3 contains 15 residues. CDR1 and CDR2 (germline): SGHRS, YFSETQ.